These T cell receptor beta chains were read from a single sample in a study of blood T cell repertoires in COVID-19. Profiled with immunoSEQ multiplex PCR; TCRdb holds only in-frame clones, not every one. The sample consists of a few hundred thousand clones, 82% of them appearing once. Material: peripheral blood. These TCRs come from a young woman with acute or convalescent COVID-19. Both conserved end residues are part of each CDR3.

CDR3aa: CASSQRLETDTQYF
v_gene: TRBV27
j_gene: TRBJ2-3

CDR3aa: CASRRVAGGGELFF
v_gene: TRBV19
j_gene: TRBJ2-2

CDR3aa: CASSGGTSLHGELFF
v_gene: TRBV5-6
j_gene: TRBJ2-2

CDR3aa: CSVEDTSGGLGYEQYF
v_gene: TRBV29-1
j_gene: TRBJ2-7

CDR3aa: CASSNLSGRASYEQYF
v_gene: TRBV6-6
j_gene: TRBJ2-7

CDR3aa: CASSQVQDPNYGYTF
v_gene: TRBV14
j_gene: TRBJ1-2

CDR3aa: CASSIGDSEFYGYTF
v_gene: TRBV19
j_gene: TRBJ1-2

CDR3aa: CASSPHPIEGGARAGANVLTF
v_gene: TRBV4-2
j_gene: TRBJ2-6

CDR3aa: CASSQSAGDDEQYF
v_gene: TRBV3-1/TRBV3-2
j_gene: TRBJ2-7

CDR3aa: CASEGTGGNTQYF
v_gene: TRBV19
j_gene: TRBJ2-3

CDR3aa: CASSGTASYEQYF
v_gene: TRBV6-5
j_gene: TRBJ2-7

CDR3aa: CAWGDFYGYTF
v_gene: TRBV30
j_gene: TRBJ1-2

CDR3aa: CASSQDTLAGADTQYF
v_gene: TRBV4-2
j_gene: TRBJ2-3

CDR3aa: CSVAGEYSNQPQHF
v_gene: TRBV29-1
j_gene: TRBJ1-5

CDR3aa: CASRSPLTGGGETQYF
v_gene: TRBV5-1
j_gene: TRBJ2-5

CDR3aa: CASSSSIAFF
v_gene: TRBV28
j_gene: TRBJ1-1

CDR3aa: CATSDYVAGEYNEQFF
v_gene: TRBV24-1
j_gene: TRBJ2-1

CDR3aa: CASSLAGGVGTKNIQYF
v_gene: TRBV7-9
j_gene: TRBJ2-4

CDR3aa: CASRRDGTYEQYF
v_gene: TRBV28
j_gene: TRBJ2-7

CDR3aa: CASSVSLGQQETQYF
v_gene: TRBV9
j_gene: TRBJ2-5

CDR3aa: CASRISGQETQYF
v_gene: TRBV5-1
j_gene: TRBJ2-5

CDR3aa: CTSSQSGDGLAGRELFF
v_gene: TRBV1
j_gene: TRBJ2-2

CDR3aa: CASSQAGGETQYF
v_gene: TRBV3-1/TRBV3-2
j_gene: TRBJ2-5

CDR3aa: CASSQDRGYNSPLHF
v_gene: TRBV28
j_gene: TRBJ1-6

CDR3aa: CASSPQTGTEAFF
v_gene: TRBV12-3/TRBV12-4
j_gene: TRBJ1-1

CDR3aa: CASSLRTGGFETQYF
v_gene: TRBV7-9
j_gene: TRBJ2-5

CDR3aa: CASSEQSGSGSYEQYF
v_gene: TRBV2
j_gene: TRBJ2-7

CDR3aa: CASSLRGRYSYNEQFF
v_gene: TRBV7-2
j_gene: TRBJ2-1

CDR3aa: CVSTGNGYEQYF
v_gene: TRBV28
j_gene: TRBJ2-7

CDR3aa: CASTLEQQTGELFF
v_gene: TRBV2
j_gene: TRBJ2-2

CDR3aa: CASSLDGSGVETQYF
v_gene: TRBV5-1
j_gene: TRBJ2-5

CDR3aa: CASSGPSFTDTQYF
v_gene: TRBV9
j_gene: TRBJ2-3

CDR3aa: CASCPGTEETQYF
v_gene: TRBV6-6
j_gene: TRBJ2-5

CDR3aa: CASSSSTNYGYTF
v_gene: TRBV27
j_gene: TRBJ1-2

CDR3aa: CASSQDLGAGLVLGYTF
v_gene: TRBV4-3
j_gene: TRBJ1-2

CDR3aa: CAWSLGRGGDQPQHF
v_gene: TRBV30
j_gene: TRBJ1-5

CDR3aa: CASTSRTSGTDTQYF
v_gene: TRBV28
j_gene: TRBJ2-3

CDR3aa: CASSNHRAGDTQYF
v_gene: TRBV19
j_gene: TRBJ2-3

CDR3aa: CAINHGTGGYEQYF
v_gene: TRBV10-3
j_gene: TRBJ2-7

CDR3aa: CASTMGREFNYGYTF
v_gene: TRBV28
j_gene: TRBJ1-2

CDR3aa: CASSLEYLAGGPADTQYF
v_gene: TRBV11-2
j_gene: TRBJ2-3

CDR3aa: CASISEGVRNQPQHF
v_gene: TRBV28
j_gene: TRBJ1-5

CDR3aa: CASSPGLMQGGTEAFF
v_gene: TRBV18
j_gene: TRBJ1-1

CDR3aa: CASSLEGRETQYF
v_gene: TRBV27
j_gene: TRBJ2-5

CDR3aa: CASSLAEEAGELFF
v_gene: TRBV5-1
j_gene: TRBJ2-2

CDR3aa: CASSSTGGFPPTDTQYF
v_gene: TRBV5-1
j_gene: TRBJ2-3

CDR3aa: CASSNATPATNEKLFF
v_gene: TRBV21-1
j_gene: TRBJ1-4

CDR3aa: CASSGGSYEQYF
v_gene: TRBV2
j_gene: TRBJ2-7

CDR3aa: CASSPAGAGGYTF
v_gene: TRBV14
j_gene: TRBJ1-2

CDR3aa: CASSLETGIAKNIQYF
v_gene: TRBV7-8
j_gene: TRBJ2-4

CDR3aa: CASSEEGQGYQPQHF
v_gene: TRBV2
j_gene: TRBJ1-5

CDR3aa: CASSGPGQIEAFF
v_gene: TRBV10-1
j_gene: TRBJ1-1

CDR3aa: CSVSGLAETPYEQYF
v_gene: TRBV29-1
j_gene: TRBJ2-7

CDR3aa: CASSQGPGNYGYTF
v_gene: TRBV9
j_gene: TRBJ1-2

CDR3aa: CASSFRREVDEQFF
v_gene: TRBV7-9
j_gene: TRBJ2-1

CDR3aa: CASSPGTGSHEQYF
v_gene: TRBV18
j_gene: TRBJ2-7

CDR3aa: CASSYGASYEQYF
v_gene: TRBV6-5
j_gene: TRBJ2-7

CDR3aa: CASSYRGAGLGAFF
v_gene: TRBV27
j_gene: TRBJ1-1

CDR3aa: CSASPPEGAYGYTF
v_gene: TRBV20-1
j_gene: TRBJ1-2

CDR3aa: CASGFTARQGNEQFF
v_gene: TRBV12-5
j_gene: TRBJ2-1